These T cell receptor beta chains were read from a single sample in a study of shared clonotypes between healthy human individuals. Measured with immunoSEQ multiplex PCR; TCRdb has only the in-frame clones, and not every one. Of around 2.1 million clones in the sample, more than 85% were seen once. Sequencing input: naive CD8+ T cells from PBMCs. These receptors were taken from a man between 18 and 29 years old in good health. Some clones in this sample may be carry-over from other donors' samples. Both conserved end residues are part of each CDR3. Each record gives: clone size, D gene, J gene, V gene, CDR3 DNA, CDR3 protein. A D gene is named only where the DNA matches it firmly. Clone size is stated in some rows and not others, as once, few, many or a class when expanded.

clone size: NA
D gene: NA
J gene: TRBJ2-3
V gene: TRBV6-6
CDR3 DNA: TGTGCCAGCAGCCAAGGAGTTGGCGGAGGAGATACGCAGTATTTT
CDR3 protein: CASSQGVGGGDTQYF

clone size: NA
D gene: TRBD2
J gene: TRBJ2-2
V gene: TRBV6-8
CDR3 DNA: TGTGCCAGCAGTTACTCACTAGCGGGAGGGAACACCGGGGAGCTGTTTTTT
CDR3 protein: CASSYSLAGGNTGELFF

clone size: NA
D gene: NA
J gene: TRBJ1-2
V gene: TRBV9
CDR3 DNA: TGTGCCAGCAGCGTAGAAGCAGGGAACTATGGCTACACCTTC
CDR3 protein: CASSVEAGNYGYTF

clone size: NA
D gene: NA
J gene: TRBJ2-2
V gene: TRBV27
CDR3 DNA: TGTGCCAGCAGTTTTTTGGGCGTCGGGGAGCTGTTTTTT
CDR3 protein: CASSFLGVGELFF

clone size: NA
D gene: NA
J gene: TRBJ2-3
V gene: TRBV9
CDR3 DNA: TGTGCCAGCAGCTTTGGGGTGGGCACAGATACGCAGTATTTT
CDR3 protein: CASSFGVGTDTQYF

clone size: once
D gene: NA
J gene: TRBJ2-1
V gene: TRBV5-1
CDR3 DNA: TGCGCCAGCAGCCCGGGACTTACCTACAATGAGCAGTTCTTC
CDR3 protein: CASSPGLTYNEQFF

clone size: NA
D gene: TRBD2
J gene: TRBJ2-7
V gene: TRBV27
CDR3 DNA: TGTGCCAGCAGGTCCGGACTAGCGGGAGGGCCCGGCGAGCAGTACTTC
CDR3 protein: CASRSGLAGGPGEQYF

clone size: few
D gene: NA
J gene: TRBJ1-2
V gene: TRBV7-9
CDR3 DNA: TGTGCCAGCAGACCGGCCTCCTACTATGGCTACACCTTC
CDR3 protein: CASRPASYYGYTF

clone size: NA
D gene: NA
J gene: TRBJ1-3
V gene: TRBV2
CDR3 DNA: TGTGCCAGCAGTGAAGGGGGGCGCACTGGAAACACCATATATTTT
CDR3 protein: CASSEGGRTGNTIYF

clone size: few
D gene: NA
J gene: TRBJ2-1
V gene: TRBV19
CDR3 DNA: TGTGCCAGTAGTATAGTCTACAATGAGCAGTTCTTC
CDR3 protein: CASSIVYNEQFF

clone size: NA
D gene: NA
J gene: TRBJ1-2
V gene: TRBV6-5
CDR3 DNA: TGTGCCAGCAGTTACGTGTACAGGGAGACTTCCTATGGCTACACCTTC
CDR3 protein: CASSYVYRETSYGYTF

clone size: few
D gene: TRBD2
J gene: TRBJ2-4
V gene: TRBV10-3
CDR3 DNA: TGTGCCATCAGTGAGTTCCTAGCGGGGACCATTCAGTACTTC
CDR3 protein: CAISEFLAGTIQYF

clone size: NA
D gene: TRBD2
J gene: TRBJ2-7
V gene: TRBV7-6
CDR3 DNA: TGTGCCAGCAGCGCCAACCCTGGACTAGGAATCTCCTACGAGCAGTACTTC
CDR3 protein: CASSANPGLGISYEQYF

clone size: NA
D gene: NA
J gene: TRBJ2-7
V gene: TRBV4-1
CDR3 DNA: TGCGCCAGCAGCCACCTCACTTCTGGCCTTCGCTACGAGCAGTACTTC
CDR3 protein: CASSHLTSGLRYEQYF

clone size: NA
D gene: NA
J gene: TRBJ2-7
V gene: TRBV5-8
CDR3 DNA: TGTGCCAGCAGTTGGCATTACGAGCAGTACTTC
CDR3 protein: CASSWHYEQYF

clone size: NA
D gene: NA
J gene: TRBJ2-2
V gene: TRBV19
CDR3 DNA: TGTGCCAGTAGTATTTGGGGCCTGAACACCGGGGAGCTGTTTTTT
CDR3 protein: CASSIWGLNTGELFF

clone size: NA
D gene: NA
J gene: TRBJ2-1
V gene: TRBV27
CDR3 DNA: TGTGCCAGCAGTTTCAACCCTGATAATGAGCAGTTCTTC
CDR3 protein: CASSFNPDNEQFF

clone size: NA
D gene: NA
J gene: TRBJ1-1
V gene: TRBV28
CDR3 DNA: TGTGCCAGCAGTTTAGAGCGTAATGGGGTCAGAAAGAACACTGAAGCTTTCTTT
CDR3 protein: CASSLERNGVRKNTEAFF

clone size: once
D gene: NA
J gene: TRBJ2-1
V gene: TRBV11-3
CDR3 DNA: TGTGCCAGCAGCTTAGAGGGTTTTAGGGGATACAATGAGCAGTTCTTC
CDR3 protein: CASSLEGFRGYNEQFF

clone size: once
D gene: NA
J gene: TRBJ2-1
V gene: TRBV27
CDR3 DNA: TGTGCCAGCAGTTTGGTAGTTGGCAATGAGCAGTTCTTC
CDR3 protein: CASSLVVGNEQFF

clone size: NA
D gene: NA
J gene: TRBJ2-7
V gene: TRBV29-1
CDR3 DNA: TGCAGCGTTGAAGACGGAAGGGGCTACGAGCAGTACTTC
CDR3 protein: CSVEDGRGYEQYF

clone size: NA
D gene: NA
J gene: TRBJ2-2
V gene: TRBV5-1
CDR3 DNA: TGCGCCAGCAGCTTGCTGGGGGGGAACACCGGGGAGCTGTTTTTT
CDR3 protein: CASSLLGGNTGELFF

clone size: once
D gene: NA
J gene: TRBJ2-7
V gene: TRBV7-6
CDR3 DNA: TGTGCCAGCAGCTTATACGAGAGCTACGAGCAGTACTTC
CDR3 protein: CASSLYESYEQYF

clone size: NA
D gene: TRBD1
J gene: TRBJ2-1
V gene: TRBV5-4
CDR3 DNA: TGTGCCGGCGGGACAGGGAATCCTAACAATGAGCAGTTCTTC
CDR3 protein: CAGGTGNPNNEQFF

clone size: NA
D gene: TRBD2
J gene: TRBJ2-3
V gene: TRBV2
CDR3 DNA: TGTGCCAGCAGGGAAGCGGGAGGAAACACAGATACGCAGTATTTT
CDR3 protein: CASREAGGNTDTQYF

clone size: NA
D gene: TRBD2
J gene: TRBJ2-1
V gene: TRBV4-2
CDR3 DNA: TGTGCCAGCAGCCCCACTAGCGCCTCCGAGTGGGACAATGAGCAGTTCTTC
CDR3 protein: CASSPTSASEWDNEQFF

clone size: NA
D gene: NA
J gene: TRBJ2-5
V gene: TRBV5-6
CDR3 DNA: TGTGCCAGCAGCTTGGGAGCCAGCGAGACCCAGTACTTC
CDR3 protein: CASSLGASETQYF

clone size: NA
D gene: NA
J gene: TRBJ2-7
V gene: TRBV27
CDR3 DNA: TGTGCCAGCAGTCTATGGACTGGATCCGTAGAGTACTTC
CDR3 protein: CASSLWTGSVEYF

clone size: NA
D gene: TRBD1
J gene: TRBJ2-7
V gene: TRBV7-6
CDR3 DNA: TGTGCCAGCAGCCCCTTGACTCCCGGGACAGGGGGTAGATACGAGCAGTACTTC
CDR3 protein: CASSPLTPGTGGRYEQYF

clone size: NA
D gene: NA
J gene: TRBJ1-1
V gene: TRBV5-1
CDR3 DNA: TGCGCCAGCAGCTTGTCTTCCTTGGACACTGAAGCTTTCTTT
CDR3 protein: CASSLSSLDTEAFF

clone size: NA
D gene: TRBD2
J gene: TRBJ2-1
V gene: TRBV6-1
CDR3 DNA: TGTGCCAGCAGTGACCTAGCTAGCGGGAGGAGGGAGCAGTTCTTC
CDR3 protein: CASSDLASGRREQFF

clone size: once
D gene: TRBD2
J gene: TRBJ2-1
V gene: TRBV6-6
CDR3 DNA: TGTGCCAGCATGACTAGCCCCCCCGATGAGCAGTTCTTC
CDR3 protein: CASMTSPPDEQFF

clone size: NA
D gene: TRBD1
J gene: TRBJ2-3
V gene: TRBV6-6
CDR3 DNA: TGTGCCAGCAGTTACACGACAGGGGGCGGGGGTGAGCAGTATTTT
CDR3 protein: CASSYTTGGGGEQYF

clone size: once
D gene: TRBD1
J gene: TRBJ1-1
V gene: TRBV5-1
CDR3 DNA: TGCGCCAGCAGCTTAAGGGCAGGGGGTCGGAACACTGAAGCTTTCTTT
CDR3 protein: CASSLRAGGRNTEAFF

clone size: NA
D gene: TRBD2
J gene: TRBJ2-7
V gene: TRBV7-9
CDR3 DNA: TGTGCCAGCAGCTCTACTAGCGAGAGCGGAACCTACGAGCAGTACTTC
CDR3 protein: CASSSTSESGTYEQYF

clone size: few
D gene: NA
J gene: TRBJ1-2
V gene: TRBV5-1
CDR3 DNA: TGCGCCAGCAGCGTGGACCTGGGCGTCCATGGCTACACCTTC
CDR3 protein: CASSVDLGVHGYTF

clone size: NA
D gene: NA
J gene: TRBJ1-5
V gene: TRBV7-9
CDR3 DNA: TGTGCCAGCAGCGGACAAGACAGGAATCAGCCCCAGCATTTT
CDR3 protein: CASSGQDRNQPQHF

clone size: NA
D gene: NA
J gene: TRBJ2-7
V gene: TRBV11-2
CDR3 DNA: TGTGCCAGCAGCTTAGAACCGGGAGTCAGCTACGAGCAGTACTTC
CDR3 protein: CASSLEPGVSYEQYF

clone size: NA
D gene: NA
J gene: TRBJ2-7
V gene: TRBV27
CDR3 DNA: TGTGCCAGCAGTTTTAGCGTCTACTACGAGCAGTACTTC
CDR3 protein: CASSFSVYYEQYF

clone size: NA
D gene: NA
J gene: TRBJ2-1
V gene: TRBV7-3
CDR3 DNA: TGTGCCAGCAGCTTATTTTTTGGAGGTGAGCAGTTCTTC
CDR3 protein: CASSLFFGGEQFF

clone size: NA
D gene: NA
J gene: TRBJ2-7
V gene: TRBV14
CDR3 DNA: TGTGCCAGCAGCCATGGCCAGGGACCTATCTACGAGCAGTACTTC
CDR3 protein: CASSHGQGPIYEQYF

clone size: NA
D gene: NA
J gene: TRBJ2-3
V gene: TRBV5-6
CDR3 DNA: TGTGCCAGCAGCTTCCAATACCGACCATCGAGGGCAGATACGCAGTATTTT
CDR3 protein: CASSFQYRPSRADTQYF